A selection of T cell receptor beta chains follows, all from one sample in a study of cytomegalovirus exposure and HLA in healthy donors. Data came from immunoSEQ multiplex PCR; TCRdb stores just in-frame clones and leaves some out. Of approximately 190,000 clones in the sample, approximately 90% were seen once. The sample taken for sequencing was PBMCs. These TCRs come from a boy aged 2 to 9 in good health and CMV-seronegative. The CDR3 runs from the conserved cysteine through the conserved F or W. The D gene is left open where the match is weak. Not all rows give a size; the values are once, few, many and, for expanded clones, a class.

DNA: TGCAGCGTTTCACTCAGGGGAGTCCAGGACAATGAGCAGTTCTTC
CDR3: CSVSLRGVQDNEQFF
V: TRBV29-1
size: once
D: .
J: TRBJ2-1

DNA: TGTGCCAGTAGTATAGATCATGAGGGCGGGGATCAGCCCCAGCATTTT
CDR3: CASSIDHEGGDQPQHF
V: TRBV19
size: once
D: .
J: TRBJ1-5

DNA: TGTGCCTGGAGAGGCCCCGGGGGCTACGAGCAGTACTTC
CDR3: CAWRGPGGYEQYF
V: TRBV30
size: .
D: .
J: TRBJ2-7

DNA: TGTGCCACCAGCAGAGGAGGACAGGGAGATACGCAGTATTTT
CDR3: CATSRGGQGDTQYF
V: TRBV15
size: .
D: TRBD1
J: TRBJ2-3

DNA: TGTGCCAGCTCACCGCTCAGTCCGGGACAGCAAGAGACCCAGTACTTC
CDR3: CASSPLSPGQQETQYF
V: TRBV18
size: .
D: TRBD1
J: TRBJ2-5

DNA: TGTGCCAGCAGTTACTCGTCTAGCGGGTCCGGGGAGCTGTTTTTT
CDR3: CASSYSSSGSGELFF
V: TRBV6-5
size: few
D: TRBD2
J: TRBJ2-2

DNA: TGTGCCAGCAGCTTATGGCCTAGAGAGAACACCGGGGAGCTGTTTTTT
CDR3: CASSLWPRENTGELFF
V: TRBV11-2
size: .
D: .
J: TRBJ2-2

DNA: TGTGCCAGCAGGCTCCAAGGCGGCCAGAACACTGAAGCTTTCTTT
CDR3: CASRLQGGQNTEAFF
V: TRBV6-1
size: .
D: .
J: TRBJ1-1

DNA: TGTGCCAGCAGCTTGGGGCAGCCCTACGAGCAGTACTTC
CDR3: CASSLGQPYEQYF
V: TRBV11-2
size: once
D: .
J: TRBJ2-7

DNA: TGTGCCAGCAGTTTTGCACTAGCAGATACGCAGTATTTT
CDR3: CASSFALADTQYF
V: TRBV27
size: .
D: .
J: TRBJ2-3

DNA: TGTGCCAGCAGCCCGGGACAGGGGTCCTACGAGCAGTACTTC
CDR3: CASSPGQGSYEQYF
V: TRBV4-2
size: .
D: TRBD1
J: TRBJ2-7

DNA: TGCGCCAGCAGCTTGGTTCAGGGTCAGCTGTTTTTT
CDR3: CASSLVQGQLFF
V: TRBV5-1
size: .
D: .
J: TRBJ2-2

DNA: TGTGCCAGCAGTGATACCAGGGATGACTACGAGCAGTACTTC
CDR3: CASSDTRDDYEQYF
V: TRBV2
size: few
D: .
J: TRBJ2-7

DNA: TGTGCCAGCAGTTATCAACTAGCGGGGGATGCCTACGAGCAGTACTTC
CDR3: CASSYQLAGDAYEQYF
V: TRBV6-5
size: .
D: TRBD2
J: TRBJ2-7

DNA: TGTGCCAGCAGTAGAGATAACAATGAGCAGTTCTTC
CDR3: CASSRDNNEQFF
V: TRBV6-5
size: .
D: .
J: TRBJ2-1

DNA: TGTGCCAGCTCACCACGAAATTCACAGGAGCAGTTCTTC
CDR3: CASSPRNSQEQFF
V: TRBV18
size: .
D: .
J: TRBJ2-1

DNA: TGTGCCAGCAGCTTATCGCCAGCGGGATCAGGCTACGAGCAGTACTTC
CDR3: CASSLSPAGSGYEQYF
V: TRBV7-9
size: .
D: TRBD2
J: TRBJ2-7

DNA: TGTGCCAGCAGTTCCGTTTCGGAGACCCAGTACTTC
CDR3: CASSSVSETQYF
V: TRBV28
size: .
D: .
J: TRBJ2-5

DNA: TGTGCCAGCAGCTCCCCCGGGACAGGGAACGCCGGGGAGCTGTTTTTT
CDR3: CASSSPGTGNAGELFF
V: TRBV7-6
size: .
D: TRBD1
J: TRBJ2-2

DNA: TGTGCCAGCAGTCCCCGGGGAAATTCCTACAATGAGCAGTTCTTC
CDR3: CASSPRGNSYNEQFF
V: TRBV28
size: .
D: .
J: TRBJ2-1

DNA: TGTGCCAGCAGCTTGCGGGGGGCCTCCTACGAGCAGTACTTC
CDR3: CASSLRGASYEQYF
V: TRBV5-4
size: .
D: .
J: TRBJ2-7

DNA: TGTGCCAGCAGTTTACTGACAGGGGGAGGGTTGGCTGAAGCTTTCTTT
CDR3: CASSLLTGGGLAEAFF
V: TRBV28
size: .
D: TRBD1
J: TRBJ1-1

DNA: TGTGCCAGCGCCCGCGAGTGGTCGTCCACTGAAGCTTTCTTT
CDR3: CASAREWSSTEAFF
V: TRBV7-3
size: .
D: .
J: TRBJ1-1

DNA: TGTGCCAGCTCCCAGGGGGTGACTCCCAGGACCCAGTACTTC
CDR3: CASSQGVTPRTQYF
V: TRBV7-9
size: .
D: TRBD1
J: TRBJ2-5

DNA: TGCGCCAGCAGCTTCCTTACTAGCGCCGGGAGCTCCTACAATGAGCAGTTCTTC
CDR3: CASSFLTSAGSSYNEQFF
V: TRBV5-1
size: .
D: TRBD2
J: TRBJ2-1

DNA: TGTGCCAGCAGCACCCGACAGGGGGCCTTTGGAAACACCATATATTTT
CDR3: CASSTRQGAFGNTIYF
V: TRBV9
size: .
D: TRBD1
J: TRBJ1-3

DNA: TGTGCCAGCAGTCCTACCACCGGCGGGCTTGGGAGTCAGCCCCAGCATTTT
CDR3: CASSPTTGGLGSQPQHF
V: TRBV28
size: .
D: .
J: TRBJ1-5

DNA: TGTGCCAGCTCACCTCCACACATCGCTGGAAACACCATATATTTT
CDR3: CASSPPHIAGNTIYF
V: TRBV18
size: .
D: .
J: TRBJ1-3

DNA: TGTTCCAGCAGCCGACAGGGGTCGGACACTGAAGCTTTCTTT
CDR3: CSSSRQGSDTEAFF
V: TRBV7-9
size: .
D: TRBD1
J: TRBJ1-1

DNA: TGTGCCAGCAGTCCCGGGACAGGGTTCGATCAGCCCCAGCATTTT
CDR3: CASSPGTGFDQPQHF
V: TRBV6-5
size: .
D: TRBD1
J: TRBJ1-5

DNA: TGTGCCAGCAGCCCCCGAAGACTGGCGAGGGACAATGAGCAGTTCTTC
CDR3: CASSPRRLARDNEQFF
V: TRBV9
size: .
D: .
J: TRBJ2-1

DNA: TGTGCCAGCAGCCAGACAGGCAATCAGCCCCAGCATTTT
CDR3: CASSQTGNQPQHF
V: TRBV6-6
size: few
D: .
J: TRBJ1-5

DNA: TGTGCCAGCAGTGATCCAGGGGGCGCGGATACGCAGTATTTT
CDR3: CASSDPGGADTQYF
V: TRBV6-1
size: .
D: TRBD1
J: TRBJ2-3

DNA: TGTGCCAGCAGCCCTCCCGGGGGGAACAATGAGCAGTTCTTC
CDR3: CASSPPGGNNEQFF
V: TRBV27
size: .
D: TRBD2
J: TRBJ2-1

DNA: TGTGCCTGGAGAATCCCAGGGGGCGCGTCTGGCTACACCTTC
CDR3: CAWRIPGGASGYTF
V: TRBV30
size: .
D: TRBD1
J: TRBJ1-2

DNA: TGTGCCAGCAGGATTGTTAGCGGGGCACCCTACGAGCAGTACTTC
CDR3: CASRIVSGAPYEQYF
V: TRBV28
size: once
D: TRBD2
J: TRBJ2-7

DNA: TGCGCCAGCAGCTTACGGTCCTCCTACGAGCAGTACTTC
CDR3: CASSLRSSYEQYF
V: TRBV5-1
size: .
D: .
J: TRBJ2-7

DNA: TGTGCCAGCAGCCGGGCTAGCGGGCGGGAACTAGAGACCCAGTACTTC
CDR3: CASSRASGRELETQYF
V: TRBV5-4
size: once
D: TRBD2
J: TRBJ2-5

DNA: TGTGCCAGTAGTACACCCTTTAGACAGACGAATCAGCCCCAGCATTTT
CDR3: CASSTPFRQTNQPQHF
V: TRBV19
size: .
D: .
J: TRBJ1-5

DNA: TGTGCCAGCAGAGGGGGCGCGAATGGCTACACCTTC
CDR3: CASRGGANGYTF
V: TRBV6-5
size: few
D: TRBD1
J: TRBJ1-2

DNA: TGCGCCAGCAGCCAAGTCCCGACACGGGGGAAATATAATTCACCCCTCCACTTT
CDR3: CASSQVPTRGKYNSPLHF
V: TRBV4-1
size: .
D: .
J: TRBJ1-6

DNA: TGTGCCAGCAGGCCTGGCGGGAGCCCTAACAATGAGCAGTTCTTC
CDR3: CASRPGGSPNNEQFF
V: TRBV28
size: .
D: TRBD2
J: TRBJ2-1

DNA: TGTGCCAGTAGTGTCGGACTCGACAATGAGCAGTTCTTC
CDR3: CASSVGLDNEQFF
V: TRBV19
size: .
D: .
J: TRBJ2-1

DNA: TGTGCCAGCAACCTAGCCAATCAGCCCCAGCATTTT
CDR3: CASNLANQPQHF
V: TRBV6-1
size: .
D: .
J: TRBJ1-5

DNA: TGTGCCAGCTCACCACAGGGGGCGTTGAGTTACGAGCAGTACTTC
CDR3: CASSPQGALSYEQYF
V: TRBV18
size: .
D: TRBD1
J: TRBJ2-7

DNA: TGTGCCAGCAGTGAAGGGGGGGGCGGTCACGGGGAGCTGTTTTTT
CDR3: CASSEGGGGHGELFF
V: TRBV2
size: .
D: .
J: TRBJ2-2

DNA: TGTGCCACCAGCAGAGAGGTCGGGACTGAAGCTTTCTTT
CDR3: CATSREVGTEAFF
V: TRBV15
size: .
D: .
J: TRBJ1-1

DNA: TGTGCCAGCGGGGAGATGGGACTCCTATTAGAGAATGAAAAACTGTTTTTT
CDR3: CASGEMGLLLENEKLFF
V: TRBV2
size: .
D: .
J: TRBJ1-4

DNA: TGTGCCAGCAGCCCCGACAGGGGATTACACACTGAAGCTTTCTTT
CDR3: CASSPDRGLHTEAFF
V: TRBV11-1
size: .
D: TRBD1
J: TRBJ1-1

DNA: TGTGCCAGCAGCTCACAGGGAGCGCGATCACCCCTCCACTTT
CDR3: CASSSQGARSPLHF
V: TRBV7-3
size: .
D: .
J: TRBJ1-6

DNA: TGTGCCAGCAGCTTGGGGGGTACTAGGACAGGGGGCTGGCGCTACACCTTC
CDR3: CASSLGGTRTGGWRYTF
V: TRBV5-4
size: .
D: TRBD1
J: TRBJ1-2

DNA: TGTGCCAGCAGACCTCACCCCGGGACTAGCTCTGAAGAGACCCAGTACTTC
CDR3: CASRPHPGTSSEETQYF
V: TRBV27
size: once
D: TRBD2
J: TRBJ2-5

DNA: TGTGCCAGCAGTTCCGCTACCTACGAGCAGTACTTC
CDR3: CASSSATYEQYF
V: TRBV28
size: .
D: .
J: TRBJ2-7

DNA: TGTGCCAGCAGTCCAGGCTCGTCCACTGAAGCTTTCTTT
CDR3: CASSPGSSTEAFF
V: TRBV28
size: few
D: .
J: TRBJ1-1

DNA: TGTGTCAGCAGCCAAGCCCAGGTGGGGAACACTGAAGCTTTCTTT
CDR3: CVSSQAQVGNTEAFF
V: TRBV14
size: .
D: .
J: TRBJ1-1

DNA: TGCGCCAGCAAAAGACTGGCTAGCACAGATACGCAGTATTTT
CDR3: CASKRLASTDTQYF
V: TRBV5-1
size: .
D: .
J: TRBJ2-3